This T cell receptor (beta chain) was observed in a study of T cells in Graves' hyperthyroidism and ophthalmopathy. Findings and limits, study-wide: From stable hyperthyroidism, ophthalmopathy was separated by a 13 V-J model.

Each diagnosis drew on symptoms, thyroxine, TRAb, thyroid ultrasound and orbital computed tomography findings. V was clipped by 4 bases and J by 4 bases, with 19 bases between them. From germline, CDR1 is SGHKS and CDR2 YYEKEE (reference sequence). CDR3 size: 16 residues. The source material, RNA transcripts, was used to amplify TCR beta CDR3 regions. A first-round RT-PCR of the TCR CDR3 used the HTBI primer set. MiXCR, run by TCRdb on the multiplex PCR reads, gives a single entry per CDR3 protein. The profile shows around 420,000 distinct CDR3 sequences, 15% to 19% of them singletons. This clonotype was counted only a few times. What it recognizes is unknown. This may stem from a read error, because a much larger clone lies one nucleotide away.

This TCR was sampled from a woman under 30 with Graves' hyperthyroidism. The gene calls are TRBV5-5 and TRBJ2-3, with D uncertain. Sequences were obtained from blood. The CDR3 nucleotides read TGTGCCAGCAGCGATCCCTCTCCCGTGGGCCCAGATACGCAGTATTTT. It is translated as CASSDPSPVGPDTQYF.